This TCR beta chain was found in a study of T-cell reconstitution after alpha-beta-depleted transplantation in children. Unique molecular identifiers were incorporated when the TCRbeta library was constructed. TCRdb processed the PCR reads anew with MiXCR; each CDR3 protein has one entry. This table holds about 640,000 distinct CDR3 sequences, 16% found once. This CDR3 has 16 amino acids. Germline V gives CDR1 KGHDR, CDR2 SFDVKD. Trimming cost V 4 bases and J 3 bases; bases outside gene matches: 7. This clonotype was counted between two and nine times. V usage is TRBV24-1 and J usage is TRBJ2-1; 8 nucleotides line up with TRBD1. This material consisted of PBMCs from the stem cell graft donor, taken from the stem cell graft. The sequence was obtained from a human donor who donated a stem cell graft to a child with acute myeloid leukemia. Written as DNA, the CDR3 is TGTGCCACCAGTGAGACGCAGGGGGCTGGCTACAATGAGCAGTTCTTC. Its protein product is CATSETQGAGYNEQFF.